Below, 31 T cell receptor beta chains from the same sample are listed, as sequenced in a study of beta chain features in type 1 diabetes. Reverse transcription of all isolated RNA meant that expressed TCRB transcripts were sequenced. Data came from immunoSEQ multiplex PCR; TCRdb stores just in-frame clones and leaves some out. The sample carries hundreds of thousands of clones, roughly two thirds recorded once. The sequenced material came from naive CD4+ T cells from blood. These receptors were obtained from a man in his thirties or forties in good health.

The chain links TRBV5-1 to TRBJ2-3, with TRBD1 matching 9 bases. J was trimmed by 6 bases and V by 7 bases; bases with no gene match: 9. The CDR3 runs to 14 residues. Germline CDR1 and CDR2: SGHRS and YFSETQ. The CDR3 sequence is CASRTDRGKDTQYF. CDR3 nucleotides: TGCGCCAGCCGAACGGACAGGGGTAAGGATACGCAGTATTTT.

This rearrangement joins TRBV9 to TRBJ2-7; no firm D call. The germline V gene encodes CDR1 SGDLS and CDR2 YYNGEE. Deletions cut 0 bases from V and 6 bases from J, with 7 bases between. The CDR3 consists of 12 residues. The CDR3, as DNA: TGTGCCAGCAGCGTAGTAGGTGGCGAGCAGTACTTC. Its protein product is CASSVVGGEQYF.

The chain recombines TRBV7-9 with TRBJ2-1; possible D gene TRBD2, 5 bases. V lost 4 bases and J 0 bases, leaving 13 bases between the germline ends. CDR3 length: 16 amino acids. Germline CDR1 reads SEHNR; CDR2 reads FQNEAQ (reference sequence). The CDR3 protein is CASSSASGSSYNEQFF. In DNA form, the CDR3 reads TGTGCCAGCAGCTCAGCCAGCGGAAGCTCCTACAATGAGCAGTTCTTC.

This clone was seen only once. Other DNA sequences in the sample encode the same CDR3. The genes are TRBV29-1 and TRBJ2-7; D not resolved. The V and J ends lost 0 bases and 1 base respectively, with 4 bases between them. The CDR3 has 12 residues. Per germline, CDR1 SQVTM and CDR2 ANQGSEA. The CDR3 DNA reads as TGCAGCGTTGAAGATGGGTCCTACGAGCAGTACTTC. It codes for CSVEDGSYEQYF.

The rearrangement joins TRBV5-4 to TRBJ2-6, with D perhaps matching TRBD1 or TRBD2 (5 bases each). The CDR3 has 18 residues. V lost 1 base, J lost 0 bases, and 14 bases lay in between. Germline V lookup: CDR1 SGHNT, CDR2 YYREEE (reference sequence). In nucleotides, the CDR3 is TGTGCCAGCAGCTTGACCCCGGGACCGATCTCTGGGGCCAACGTCCTGACTTTC. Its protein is CASSLTPGPISGANVLTF.

Written as DNA, the CDR3 is TGCAGCGTTCAGGCAGACCCCTATGGCTACACCTTC. This sequence encodes CSVQADPYGYTF. The chain uses TRBV29-1 and TRBJ1-2; D not resolved. The CDR3 runs to 12 residues. V gave up 5 bases and J gave up 4 bases, with 11 bases separating them. From germline, CDR1 is SQVTM and CDR2 ANQGSEA.

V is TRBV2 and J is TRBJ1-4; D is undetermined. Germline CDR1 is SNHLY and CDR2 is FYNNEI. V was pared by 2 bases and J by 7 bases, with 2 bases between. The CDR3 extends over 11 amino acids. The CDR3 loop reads CASSEFEKLFF. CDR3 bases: TGTGCCAGCAGTGAATTTGAAAAACTGTTTTTT.

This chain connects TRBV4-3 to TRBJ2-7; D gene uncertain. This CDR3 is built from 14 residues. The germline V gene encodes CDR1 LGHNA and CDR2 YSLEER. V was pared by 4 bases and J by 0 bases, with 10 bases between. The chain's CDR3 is CASSRTGISYEQYF. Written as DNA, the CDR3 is TGCGCCAGCAGCCGTACTGGGATCTCCTACGAGCAGTACTTC.

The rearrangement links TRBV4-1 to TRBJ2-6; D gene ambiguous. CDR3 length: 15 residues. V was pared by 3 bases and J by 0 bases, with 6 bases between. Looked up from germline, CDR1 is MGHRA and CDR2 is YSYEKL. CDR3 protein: CASSHPPSGANVLTF. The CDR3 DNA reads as TGCGCCAGCAGCCACCCACCCTCTGGGGCCAACGTCCTGACTTTC.

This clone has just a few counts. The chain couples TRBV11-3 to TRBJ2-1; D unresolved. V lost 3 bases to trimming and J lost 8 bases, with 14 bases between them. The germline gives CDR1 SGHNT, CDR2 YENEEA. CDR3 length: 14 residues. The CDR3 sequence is CASSLGSTRDEQFF. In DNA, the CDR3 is TGTGCCAGCAGCTTGGGAAGTACACGGGATGAGCAGTTCTTC.

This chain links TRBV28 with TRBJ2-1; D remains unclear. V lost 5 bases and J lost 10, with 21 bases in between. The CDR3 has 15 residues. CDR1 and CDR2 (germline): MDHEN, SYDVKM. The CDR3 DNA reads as TGTGCCAGCAGTGAGGTACCCCAACCCGCCGGCGAGCAGTTCTTC. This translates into CASSEVPQPAGEQFF.

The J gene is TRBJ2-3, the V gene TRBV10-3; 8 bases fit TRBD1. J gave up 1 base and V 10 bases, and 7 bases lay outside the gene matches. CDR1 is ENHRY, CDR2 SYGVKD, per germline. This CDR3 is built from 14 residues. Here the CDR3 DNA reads TGTGCCACCAAGCTGGGACAGGGCACAGATACGCAGTATTTT. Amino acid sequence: CATKLGQGTDTQYF.

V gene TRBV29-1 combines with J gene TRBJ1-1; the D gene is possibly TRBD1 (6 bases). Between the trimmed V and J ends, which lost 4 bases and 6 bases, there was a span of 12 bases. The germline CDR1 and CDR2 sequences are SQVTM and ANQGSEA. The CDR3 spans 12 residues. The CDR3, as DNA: TGCAGCGTTGTACAGGGCTTTTCTGAAGCTTTCTTT. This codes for CSVVQGFSEAFF. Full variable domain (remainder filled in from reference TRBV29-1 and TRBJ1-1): SAVISQKPSRDICQRGTSLTIQCQVDSQVTMMFWYRQQPGQSLTLIATANQGSEATYESGFVIDKFPISRPNLTFSTLTVSNMSPEDSSIYLCSVVQGFSEAFFGQGTRLTVV.

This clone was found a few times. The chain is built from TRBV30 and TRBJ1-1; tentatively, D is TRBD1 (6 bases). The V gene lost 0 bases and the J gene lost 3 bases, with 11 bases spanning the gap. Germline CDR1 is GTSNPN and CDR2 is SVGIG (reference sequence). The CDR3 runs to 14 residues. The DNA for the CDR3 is TGTGCCTGGAGTGTTACAAGGGGGGACACTGAAGCTTTCTTT. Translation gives CAWSVTRGDTEAFF.

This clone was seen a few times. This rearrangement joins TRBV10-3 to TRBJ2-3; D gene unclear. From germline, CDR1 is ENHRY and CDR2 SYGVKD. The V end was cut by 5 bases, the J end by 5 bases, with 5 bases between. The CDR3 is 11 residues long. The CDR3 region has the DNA TGTGCCATCAGTATCCGAGATACGCAGTATTTT. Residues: CAISIRDTQYF.

The CDR3 sequence is CASSLELGTAYGYTF. CDR3 nucleotides: TGCGCCAGCAGCTTGGAACTCGGGACAGCTTATGGCTACACCTTC. The V call is TRBV5-1, the J call TRBJ1-2; TRBD1 agrees at 7 bases. The CDR3 is made up of 15 amino acids. Germline V lookup: CDR1 SGHRS, CDR2 YFSETQ. Losses at the gene ends were 0 bases for V and 5 bases for J; bases not matched to a gene: 7.

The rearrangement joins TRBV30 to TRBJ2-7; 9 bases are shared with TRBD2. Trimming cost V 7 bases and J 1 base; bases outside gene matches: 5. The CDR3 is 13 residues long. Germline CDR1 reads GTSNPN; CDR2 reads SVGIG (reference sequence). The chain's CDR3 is CASQAGGSYEQYF. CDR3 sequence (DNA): TGTGCCTCACAAGCGGGGGGATCCTACGAGCAGTACTTC. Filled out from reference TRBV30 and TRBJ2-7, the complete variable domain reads SQTIHQWPATLVQPVGSPLSLECTVEGTSNPNLYWYRQAAGRGLQLLFYSVGIGQISSEVPQNLSASRPQDRQFILSSKKLLLSDSGFYLCASQAGGSYEQYFGPGTRLTVT.

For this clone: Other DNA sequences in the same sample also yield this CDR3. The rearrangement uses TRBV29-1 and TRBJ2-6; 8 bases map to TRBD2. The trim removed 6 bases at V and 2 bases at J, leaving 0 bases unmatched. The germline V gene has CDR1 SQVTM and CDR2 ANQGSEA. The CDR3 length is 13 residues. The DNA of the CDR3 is TGCAGCGTGCGGGGGGCTGGGGCCAACGTCCTGACTTTC. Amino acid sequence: CSVRGAGANVLTF. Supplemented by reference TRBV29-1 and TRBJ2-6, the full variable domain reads SAVISQKPSRDICQRGTSLTIQCQVDSQVTMMFWYRQQPGQSLTLIATANQGSEATYESGFVIDKFPISRPNLTFSTLTVSNMSPEDSSIYLCSVRGAGANVLTFGAGSRLTVL.

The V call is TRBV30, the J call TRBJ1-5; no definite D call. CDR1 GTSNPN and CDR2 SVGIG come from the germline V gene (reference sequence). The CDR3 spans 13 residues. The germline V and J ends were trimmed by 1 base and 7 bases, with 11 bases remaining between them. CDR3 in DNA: TGTGCCTGGAGTGCGCACAAGGGACAGCCCCAGCATTTT. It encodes CAWSAHKGQPQHF.

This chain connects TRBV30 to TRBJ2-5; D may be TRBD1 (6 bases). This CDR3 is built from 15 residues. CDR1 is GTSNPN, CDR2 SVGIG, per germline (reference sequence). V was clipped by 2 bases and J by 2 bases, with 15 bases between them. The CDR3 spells CAWSQGTVGQETQYF. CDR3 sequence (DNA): TGTGCCTGGAGTCAGGGGACGGTTGGACAAGAGACCCAGTACTTC.

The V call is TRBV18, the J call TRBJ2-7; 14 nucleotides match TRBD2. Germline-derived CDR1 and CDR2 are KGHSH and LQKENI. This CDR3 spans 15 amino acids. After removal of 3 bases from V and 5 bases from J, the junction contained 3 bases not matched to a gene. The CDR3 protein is CASSPGTSGRHEQYF. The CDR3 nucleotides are TGTGCCAGCTCACCCGGGACTAGCGGGAGACACGAGCAGTACTTC.

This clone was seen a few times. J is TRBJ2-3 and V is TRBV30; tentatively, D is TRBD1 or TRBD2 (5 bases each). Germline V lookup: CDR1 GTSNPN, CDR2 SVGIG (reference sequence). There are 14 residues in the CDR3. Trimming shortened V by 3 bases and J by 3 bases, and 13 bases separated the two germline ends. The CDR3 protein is CAWSGAVVTDTQYF. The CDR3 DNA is TGTGCCTGGAGCGGGGCAGTAGTAACAGATACGCAGTATTTT.

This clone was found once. DNA for the CDR3: TGTGCCATCACTCGACAGACGAACACTGAAGCTTTCTTT. Residues: CAITRQTNTEAFF. V usage is TRBV10-3 and J usage is TRBJ1-1; a weak D match, TRBD1 (5 bases). Germline CDR1 is ENHRY and CDR2 is SYGVKD. The CDR3 contains 13 residues. V shed 7 bases and J shed 1 base, with 10 bases lying between them.

CDR3 DNA sequence: TGTGCCAGCAGTCGCGCAGGGGGAGAGACCCAGTACTTC. It yields the protein CASSRAGGETQYF. The genes are TRBV7-9 and TRBJ2-5; TRBD1 matches at 7 bases. CDR3 length equals 13 residues. Germline CDR1 and CDR2: SEHNR and FQNEAQ (reference sequence). V lost 6 bases and J lost 4; bases outside the gene matches: 5. Looking up the rest from reference TRBV7-9 and TRBJ2-5 gives the full variable domain: DTGVSQNPRHKITKRGQNVTFRCDPISEHNRLYWYRQTLGQGPEFLTYFQNEAQLEKSRLLSDRFSAERPKGSFSTLEIQRTEQGDSAMYLCASSRAGGETQYFGPGTRLLVL.

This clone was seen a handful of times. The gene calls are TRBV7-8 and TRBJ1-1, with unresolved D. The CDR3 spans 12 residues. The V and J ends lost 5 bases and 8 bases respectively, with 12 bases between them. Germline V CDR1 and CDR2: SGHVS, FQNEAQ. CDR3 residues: CASSPRTGEAFF. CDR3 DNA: TGTGCCAGCAGCCCCCGGACGGGGGAAGCTTTCTTT.

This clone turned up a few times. This chain's CDR3 is CASSLGGGPHNEQFF. For the CDR3, the DNA is TGTGCCAGCAGCTTAGGAGGTGGGCCCCACAATGAGCAGTTCTTC. The gene calls are TRBV7-2 and TRBJ2-1; D remains unclear. V was clipped by 1 base and J by 5 bases, with 12 bases between them. CDR1 is SGHTA, CDR2 FQGNSA, per germline. The CDR3 runs 15 residues.

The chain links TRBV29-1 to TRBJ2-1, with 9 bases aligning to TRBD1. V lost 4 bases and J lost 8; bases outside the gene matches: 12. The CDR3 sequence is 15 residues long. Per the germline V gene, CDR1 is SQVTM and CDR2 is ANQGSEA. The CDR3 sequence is CSVAYRTGEGYEQFF. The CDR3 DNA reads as TGCAGCGTTGCCTATAGGACAGGGGAAGGATATGAGCAGTTCTTC.

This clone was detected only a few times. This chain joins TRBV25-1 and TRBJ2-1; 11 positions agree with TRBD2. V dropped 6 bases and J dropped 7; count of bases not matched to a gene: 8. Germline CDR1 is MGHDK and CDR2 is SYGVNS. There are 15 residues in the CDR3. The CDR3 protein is CASRHLAGGPNEQFF. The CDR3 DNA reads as TGTGCCAGCAGACATTTAGCGGGAGGGCCAAATGAGCAGTTCTTC.

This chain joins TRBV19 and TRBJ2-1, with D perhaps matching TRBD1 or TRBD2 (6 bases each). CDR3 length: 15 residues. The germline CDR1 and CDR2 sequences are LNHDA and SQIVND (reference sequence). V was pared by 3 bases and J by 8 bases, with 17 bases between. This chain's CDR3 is CASSIGVTGAHEQFF. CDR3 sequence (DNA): TGTGCCAGTAGTATCGGTGTCACGGGGGCCCATGAGCAGTTCTTC. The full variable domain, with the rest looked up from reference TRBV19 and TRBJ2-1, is DGGITQSPKYLFRKEGQNVTLSCEQNLNHDAMYWYRQDPGQGLRLIYYSQIVNDFQKGDIAEGYSVSREKKESFPLTVTSAQKNPTAFYLCASSIGVTGAHEQFFGPGTRLTVL.

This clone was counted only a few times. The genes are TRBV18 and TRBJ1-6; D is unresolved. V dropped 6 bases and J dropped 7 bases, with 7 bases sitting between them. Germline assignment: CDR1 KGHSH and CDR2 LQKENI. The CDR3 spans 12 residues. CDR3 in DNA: TGTGCCAGCTCCGCCCCCAATTCACCCCTCCACTTT. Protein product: CASSAPNSPLHF.

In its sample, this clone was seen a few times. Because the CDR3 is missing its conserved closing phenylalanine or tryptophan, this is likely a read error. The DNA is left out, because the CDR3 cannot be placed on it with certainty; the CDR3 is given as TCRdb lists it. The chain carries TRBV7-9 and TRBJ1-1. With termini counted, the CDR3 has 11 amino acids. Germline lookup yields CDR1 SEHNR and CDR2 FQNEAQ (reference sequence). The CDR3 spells CASSLGASGPR.